Listed here are 10 T cell receptor beta chains from one sample, sequenced in a study of identical twins. Via MiXCR, TCRdb re-called the 5' RACE reads, giving one row per CDR3 protein. The sample lists approximately 240,000 distinct CDR3 sequences; about 14% were seen once. Specimen: memory (CD45RO+) T cells sorted from blood. The receptors stem from a woman aged 18-29 years in good health.

This sequence joins TRBV6-1 and TRBJ1-1, with D maybe TRBD1 (5 bases). Trimming removed 10 bases from V and 0 bases from J, with 15 bases in between. The CDR3 is 14 amino acids. CDR1 and CDR2 (germline): MNHNS, SASEGT. The CDR3 loop is CATNRQKLNTEAFF. The CDR3 coding sequence is TGTGCCACCAATCGACAGAAACTGAACACTGAAGCTTTCTTT.

The sample holds a few counts of this clonotype. The chain combines TRBV20-1 with TRBJ2-1; TRBD1 aligns across 7 bases. J lost 9 bases, V lost 5 bases, and 10 bases had no gene match. The V gene's germline CDR1 is DFQATT and CDR2 SNEGSKA (reference sequence). The CDR3 is 13 amino acids. The CDR3 nucleotides read TGCAGTGCTTCCGGGACAGCCTCTTCTGAGCAGTTCTTC. This gives the protein CSASGTASSEQFF.

This clonotype was observed at least ten times. This sequence joins TRBV6-2 or TRBV6-3 and TRBJ2-6; D call uncertain. This CDR3 is 14 amino acids long. CDR1 is MNHEY and CDR2 is SVGEGT in the germline V gene. Trimming took 4 bases from V and 0 from J, leaving 4 bases between them. The CDR3 coding sequence is TGTGCCAGCAGTTGGGACTCTGGGGCCAACGTCCTGACTTTC. The encoded protein is CASSWDSGANVLTF.

There are a few counts of this clonotype. This chain uses TRBV7-2 with TRBJ2-2; possible D gene TRBD2, 6 bases. Germline V gene data show CDR1 as SGHTA and CDR2 as FQGNSA. The CDR3 has 16 residues. V lost 5 bases and J lost 4, with 17 bases in between. CDR3 nucleotide sequence: TGTGCCAGCAGCCGAAGGCCGGGCGGGATCACCGGGGAGCTGTTTTTT. Its protein product is CASSRRPGGITGELFF.

The chain links TRBV20-1 to TRBJ2-1, with 12 bases that match TRBD2. The V segment lost 6 bases and the J segment 8 bases; nucleotides outside the gene matches: 11. CDR1 DFQATT and CDR2 SNEGSKA come from the germline V gene (reference sequence). This CDR3 contains 15 residues. The CDR3 nucleotides are TGCAGTGCCTTGACTAGCGGGAGTGGAAGGCATGAGCAGTTCTTC. It codes for CSALTSGSGRHEQFF.

The V gene is TRBV20-1, the J gene TRBJ2-1; D is perhaps TRBD1 or TRBD2 (6 bases each). Germline CDR1 and CDR2: DFQATT and SNEGSKA (reference sequence). The V and J ends lost 0 bases and 3 bases respectively, with 15 bases between them. There are 16 residues in the CDR3. DNA for the CDR3: TGCAGTGCTAGAGAAAAAGGGGGGACTCGCTACAATGAGCAGTTCTTC. Encoded protein: CSAREKGGTRYNEQFF.

This clonotype was found a few times. The chain joins TRBV29-1 to TRBJ2-3; 12 bases fit TRBD1. The V gene's germline CDR1 is SQVTM and CDR2 ANQGSEA. With V trimmed by 6 bases and J by 1 base, 5 bases remained unmatched. The CDR3 loop spans 15 amino acids. The CDR3 here is CSVAGQGAGTDTQYF. CDR3 bases: TGCAGCGTAGCGGGACAGGGGGCAGGCACAGATACGCAGTATTTT.

The sample holds a few counts of this clonotype. In DNA, the CDR3 is TGTGCCAGCGGACTAGGACAGGGCTATGGCTACACCTTC. Its translation is CASGLGQGYGYTF. The chain links TRBV12-3 or TRBV12-4 to TRBJ1-2, with 8 nucleotides matching TRBD1. The junction had 6 bases not matched to a gene; V was cut back by 8 bases and J by 4 bases. The CDR3 covers 13 residues.

The chain is built from TRBV21-1 and TRBJ2-1; the listed D gene, TRBD1, was not tested against the DNA. TRBV21-1 represents a pseudogene. The CDR3 sequence is 18 residues long. The CDR3 DNA reads as TGTGCCAGCAGCAAAGCGCTATCGGCAACTCCCCTCTACAATGAGCAGTTCTTC. Its protein is CASSKALSATPLYNEQFF.

The chain uses TRBV3-1 and TRBJ2-7, with 9 bases that match TRBD2. This CDR3 comprises 16 residues. The germline gives CDR1 LGHDT, CDR2 YNNKEL (reference sequence). With 0 bases clipped from V and 0 bases from J, the junction kept 3 bases outside the gene matches. CDR3 in DNA: TGTGCCAGCAGCCAAGATGGCGGGGGGGTCTCCTACGAGCAGTACTTC. It translates to CASSQDGGGVSYEQYF.